The clone carrying this T cell receptor beta chain was counted a single time. Its antigen is not known. The sample originates from a study of OX40 agonist ivuxolimab in advanced cancers. Across the study: Patients enrolled in dose escalation were diagnosed with hepatocellular carcinoma, melanoma, renal cell or head and neck cancer.

Only in-frame clones appear in the TCRdb table, and some are missing; sequencing was by immunoSEQ multiplex PCR. The table has about 90,000 clones, approximately 90% seen once. Losses at the gene ends were 8 bases for V and 1 base for J; bases not matched to a gene: 5. The germline V gene encodes CDR1 MNHEY and CDR2 SMNVEV (reference sequence). The CDR3 runs to 14 residues. The study's findings and limits: Clonal expansion by week 6 occurred in CD4+ and CD8+ blood T cells (at 0.1 to 3.0 mg/kg). Still undetermined is the antigen specificity of the expanded peripheral T cells.

The rearrangement links TRBV27 to TRBJ2-1; 7 bases line up with TRBD2. This TCR derives from an adult with an advanced solid tumor such as melanoma, head and neck, liver or kidney cancer. The sequencing here drew on CD4+ or CD8+ T cells sorted from blood, taken in a trial of the OX40 agonist ivuxolimab. This chain's CDR3 is CASRPAGSYNEQFF. The CDR3 DNA sequence: TGTGCCAGCCGTCCAGCGGGATCCTACAATGAGCAGTTCTTC.